The rows below give T cell receptor beta chains drawn from one sample of a study of identical twins. MiXCR was run by TCRdb on the 5' RACE reads, yielding one entry per CDR3 protein. The sample shows fewer than 500,000 distinct CDR3 sequences, roughly 26% of them seen only once. The same data also contributed to another study, on T cells expressing NK-cell markers.

Sequenced: CD4+ T cells sorted from blood. The receptors stem from a woman aged 18-35 years in good health. Both conserved end residues are part of each CDR3. The order of the fields is D gene, V gene, J gene, clone size, CDR3 DNA, CDR3 protein. D genes are given only for firm matches. Clone sizes are given selectively: once, few, many, or a class where the clone is expanded.

-	TRBV20-1	TRBJ2-1	few	TGCAGTGCTAGAGATTGGGCAGGGGTCAAGGATGAGCAGTTCTTC	CSARDWAGVKDEQFF
TRBD2	TRBV6-2/TRBV6-3	TRBJ2-1	few	TGTGCCAGCACCTGGGGCGGGGGGAGAGGCAATGAGCAGTTCTTC	CASTWGGGRGNEQFF
-	TRBV21-1	TRBJ2-6	-	TGTGCCAGCAGCAAAGTTACCCTTTTTTGCCAGGGGGGCTCTGGGGCCAACGTCCTGACTTTC	CASSKVTLFCQGGSGANVLTF
-	TRBV20-1	TRBJ2-1	-	TGCAGTGCTAGGTTGGACGGGAATGAGCAGTTCTTC	CSARLDGNEQFF
TRBD2	TRBV20-1	TRBJ2-7	-	TGCAGTGCTAGAGACGCTAGCGGTCCAGGCGAGCAGTACTTC	CSARDASGPGEQYF
TRBD1	TRBV20-1	TRBJ2-3	few	TGCAGTGCTAGAGCTCAGACAGGGGCAGGAGATACGCAGTATTTT	CSARAQTGAGDTQYF
-	TRBV24-1	TRBJ1-2	-	TGTGCCACCACCACAGAGCACTATGGCTACACCTTC	CATTTEHYGYTF
TRBD2	TRBV6-1	TRBJ2-7	-	TGTGCCAGCAGTCCCCACGGGACTAGCGGGAACAACGAGCAGTACTTC	CASSPHGTSGNNEQYF
TRBD2	TRBV20-1	TRBJ2-1	many	TGCAGTGCTAGCGGGAGGAGCGACAATGAGCAGTTCTTC	CSASGRSDNEQFF
TRBD2	TRBV29-1	TRBJ2-1	many	TGCAGCGCCGAAACTAGCGGGCTGGGTTTCTTC	CSAETSGLGFF
-	TRBV7-7	TRBJ2-5	-	TGTGCTAGCAGCTTAGAGGCGCGGGGAGAGACCCAGTACTTC	CASSLEARGETQYF
-	TRBV6-1	TRBJ2-1	-	TGTGCCAGCAGGACGGACATTTACAATGAGCAGTTCTTC	CASRTDIYNEQFF
-	TRBV9	TRBJ2-7	few	TGTGCCAGCAGCTCAAAGCCAGGGTTTACCTACGAGCAGTACTTC	CASSSKPGFTYEQYF
-	TRBV7-6	TRBJ1-5	once	TGTGCCAGCAGTGACATCAATCAGCCCCAGCATTTT	CASSDINQPQHF
-	TRBV9	TRBJ2-3	-	TGTGCCAGCAGCGTAGTAACAGGGAGAGCGCTAGATACGCAGTATTTT	CASSVVTGRALDTQYF
TRBD2	TRBV20-1	TRBJ2-1	-	TGCAGTACGAGCGGAGGGAGCGGGAAATACAATGAGCAGTTCTTC	CSTSGGSGKYNEQFF
-	TRBV7-6	TRBJ1-6	-	TGTGCCAGCAGCCGGAGAGACTCCTATAATTCACCCCTCCACTTT	CASSRRDSYNSPLHF
TRBD1	TRBV29-1	TRBJ1-3	-	TGCAGCGTTGACCCGACAGGGGGAACCGGAAACACCATATATTTT	CSVDPTGGTGNTIYF
TRBD1	TRBV5-1	TRBJ2-2	few	TGCGCCAGCAGCTTGTCTGGCAGGGGGTCATCGAACACCGGGGAGCTGTTTTTT	CASSLSGRGSSNTGELFF
-	TRBV20-1	TRBJ2-7	-	TGCAGTGCGGACCGGGACCGCACCTACGAGCAGTACTTC	CSADRDRTYEQYF
-	TRBV29-1	TRBJ2-5	few	TGCAGCGTTGGGATCCACCGAACGGCTGAAGAGACCCAGTACTTC	CSVGIHRTAEETQYF
-	TRBV11-3	TRBJ2-7	few	TGTGCCAGCAGCTTATACGTCGCCAGCTCCTACGAGCAGTACTTC	CASSLYVASSYEQYF
-	TRBV10-3	TRBJ1-3	few	TGTGCCATCAGTGTAGGGGCGCCTGGAAACACCATATATTTT	CAISVGAPGNTIYF
-	TRBV5-1	TRBJ2-3	few	TGCGCCAGCAGCTTGTCTCGGGACACAGATACGCAGTATTTT	CASSLSRDTDTQYF
-	TRBV20-1	TRBJ1-5	-	TGCAGTGCTAGAGGCACGGAGACGGCCCAGCATTTT	CSARGTETAQHF
-	TRBV2	TRBJ2-5	-	TGTGCCAGCAGCGCCGAGTATCAAGAGACCCAGTACTTC	CASSAEYQETQYF
-	TRBV5-1	TRBJ1-1	-	TGCGCCAGCAGTGGCCTTGGGACTGAAGCTTTCTTT	CASSGLGTEAFF
-	TRBV15	TRBJ1-5	few	TGTGCCACCACCCGGGACCGTTTGTCGATAAGGCCCCAGCATTTT	CATTRDRLSIRPQHF
-	TRBV28	TRBJ2-4	-	TGTGCCAGCAGTTCCAGACAGGCCAGGGCCAAAAACATTCAGTACTTC	CASSSRQARAKNIQYF
-	TRBV29-1	TRBJ2-7	-	TGCAGCTTTTCTTCGTGGTCCTACGAGCAGTACTTC	CSFSSWSYEQYF
-	TRBV5-4	TRBJ2-7	few	TGTGCCAGCAGCTTGAGGGGGCTAGCGTTTTCCACTCTTAACTACGAGCAGTACTTC	CASSLRGLAFSTLNYEQYF
TRBD1	TRBV20-1	TRBJ2-1	few	TGCAGTGCTAGCGACAGGGGGACCTACAATGAGCAGTTCTTC	CSASDRGTYNEQFF
-	TRBV6-1	TRBJ2-6	few	TGTGCCAGCAGCCGACAGTTAACGGGGGCCAACGTCCTGACTTTC	CASSRQLTGANVLTF
-	TRBV5-1	TRBJ1-4	-	TGCGCCAGCAGCTACTATTTCGGACAAGCAACTAATGAAAAACTGTTTTTT	CASSYYFGQATNEKLFF
-	TRBV9	TRBJ1-3	-	TGTGCCAGCAGCGGCGGGTTGAGCGACGCTGGAAACACCATATATTTT	CASSGGLSDAGNTIYF
-	TRBV20-1	TRBJ1-1	-	TGCAGTGCTCGAGGGCCCAGAGAAGCTTTCTTT	CSARGPREAFF
TRBD1	TRBV12-3/TRBV12-4	TRBJ2-2	-	TGTGCCAGCAGTCGCACCGGGACAGGGGCCGCCGGGGAGCTGTTTTTT	CASSRTGTGAAGELFF
-	TRBV20-1	TRBJ2-5	-	TGCAGTGCGGGCCCCTTGCTGTTAGAGACCCAGTACTTC	CSAGPLLLETQYF
-	TRBV5-5	TRBJ2-1	few	TGTGCCAGCAGCTTGAGGGGACTTGGTCCCGATGAGCAGTTCTTC	CASSLRGLGPDEQFF
-	TRBV21-1	TRBJ2-3	-	TGTGCCAGCAGCAATGGGTCTGGCACAGATACGCAGTATTTT	CASSNGSGTDTQYF
TRBD1	TRBV15	TRBJ2-3	few	TGTGCCACCAGCATTAGACGGGGGACAGGGTTACATACGCAGTATTTT	CATSIRRGTGLHTQYF
TRBD1	TRBV11-3	TRBJ2-5	few	TGTGCCAGCAGCGACAGGGTGGAGACCCAGTACTTC	CASSDRVETQYF
-	TRBV7-3	TRBJ2-1	-	TGTGCCAGCAGTCCCGGGGCTAACGATGAGCAGTTCTTC	CASSPGANDEQFF
TRBD2	TRBV30	TRBJ2-1	once	TGTGCCAGGGCCCTAGCGGGACCGTACAATGAGCAGTTCTTC	CARALAGPYNEQFF
-	TRBV12-3/TRBV12-4	TRBJ2-7	many	TGTGCCAGCAGCCCCGATCCGGGACGGGGATCCTACGAGCAGTACTTC	CASSPDPGRGSYEQYF
-	TRBV16	TRBJ2-5	-	TGTGCCAGCAGCCAATACGAGACCCAGTACTTC	CASSQYETQYF
-	TRBV6-1	TRBJ2-2	-	TGTGCCAGCAGGACCGCTACGAACACCGGGGAGCTGTTTTTT	CASRTATNTGELFF
TRBD1	TRBV5-5	TRBJ2-7	-	TGTGCCAGCAGCTTGGGGGACAGGGGGGCCGAGCAGTACTTC	CASSLGDRGAEQYF
TRBD2	TRBV11-1	TRBJ2-1	-	TGTGCCACACCGGTTCCCATAGCGGGAGTTTGGGGTCCGGTCTCCTACAATGAGCAGTTCTTC	CATPVPIAGVWGPVSYNEQFF
-	TRBV12-3/TRBV12-4	TRBJ2-1	-	TGTGCCAGCAGTTTAGGTTTAAGGGGTCTGGGGCAGTTCTTC	CASSLGLRGLGQFF
TRBD2	TRBV18	TRBJ2-7	few	TGTGCCAGCTCACGCGGACTAGCGGGGGACTACGAGCAGTACTTC	CASSRGLAGDYEQYF